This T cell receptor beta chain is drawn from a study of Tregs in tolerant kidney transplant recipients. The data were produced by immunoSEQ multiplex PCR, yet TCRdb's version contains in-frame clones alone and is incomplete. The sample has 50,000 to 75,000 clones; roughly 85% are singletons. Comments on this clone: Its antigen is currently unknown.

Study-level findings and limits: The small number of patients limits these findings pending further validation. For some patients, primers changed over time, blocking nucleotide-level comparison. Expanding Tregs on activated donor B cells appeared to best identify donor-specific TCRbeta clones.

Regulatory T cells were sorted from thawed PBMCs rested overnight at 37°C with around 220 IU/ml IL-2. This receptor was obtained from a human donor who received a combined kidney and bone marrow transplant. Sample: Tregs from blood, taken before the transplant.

Here the CDR3 DNA reads TGTGCCAGCACCACACGGGTGGGCGCAGGAAGCACAGATACGCAGTATTTT. It codes for CASTTRVGAGSTDTQYF. The V gene is TRBV11-2, the J gene TRBJ2-3; no clear D. The CDR3 extends over 17 amino acids. V lost 7 bases and J 0 bases, leaving 20 bases between the germline ends. The germline V gene encodes CDR1 SGHAT and CDR2 FQNNGV.